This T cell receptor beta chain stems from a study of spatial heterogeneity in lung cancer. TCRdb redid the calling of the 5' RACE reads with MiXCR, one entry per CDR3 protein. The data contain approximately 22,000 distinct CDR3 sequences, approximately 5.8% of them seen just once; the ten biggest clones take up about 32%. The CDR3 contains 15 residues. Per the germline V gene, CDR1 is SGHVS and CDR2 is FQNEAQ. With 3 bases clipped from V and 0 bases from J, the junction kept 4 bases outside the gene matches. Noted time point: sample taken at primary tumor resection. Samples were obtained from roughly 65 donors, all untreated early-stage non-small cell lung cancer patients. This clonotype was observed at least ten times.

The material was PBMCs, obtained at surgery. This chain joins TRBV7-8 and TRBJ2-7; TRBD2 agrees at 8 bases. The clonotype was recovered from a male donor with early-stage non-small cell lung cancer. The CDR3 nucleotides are TGTGCCAGCAGCTTGACTAGCGTAAGCTCCTACGAGCAGTACTTC. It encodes CASSLTSVSSYEQYF.